This TCR beta chain was identified in a study of breast tumors, draining lymph nodes, adjacent tissues. Axillary draining lymph nodes of breast cancer patients supplied the node samples. A note on this clonotype: Its matching antigen is unknown.

Study-wide findings and caveats: Tumor TCR diversity was below lymph nodes but above nontumor tissue. Luminal-like breast cancer showed significantly higher tumor–nontumor repertoire similarity than basal-like. Most tumor T cells seemingly derive from lymph node, then expand in tumor. That most tumor T cells come from lymph nodes remained unproven.

One entry per CDR3 protein results from TCRdb running MiXCR on the multiplex PCR reads. The data contain about 230,000 distinct CDR3 sequences, approximately 30% of them singletons. This CDR3 has 16 residues. J lost 12 bases, V lost 1 base, and 18 bases had no gene match. Germline CDR1 DFQATT, CDR2 SNEGSKA (reference sequence). The specimen was axillary lymph node tissue. The source is a female donor with breast cancer. Some clones in this sample may be carry-over from other donors' samples. The chain couples TRBV20-1 to TRBJ2-1; 7 bases align to TRBD2. This CDR3 is CSARGWGGRLIDTQFF. Written as DNA, the CDR3 is TGCAGTGCTAGAGGGTGGGGCGGGAGATTGATAGATACGCAGTTCTTC.